The rows below give T cell receptor beta chains drawn from one sample of a study of early T cells in non-severe SARS-CoV-2 infection. TCRdb passed the 5' RACE reads through MiXCR, listing each CDR3 protein once. The sample includes around 50,000 distinct CDR3 sequences, under 15% of them seen just once. Sequencing input: whole blood. Receptors were obtained from an adult who was a healthcare worker with PCR-confirmed SARS-CoV-2 infection or an uninfected control (not recorded which). Each CDR3 is given with its conserved first and last residue. The D gene is left open where the match is weak. Rows may omit the clone size; those that give it use once, few, many or a size class.

abundance,d_gene,v_gene,j_gene,len,CDR3nt,CDR3aa
-,-,TRBV29-1,TRBJ1-1,12,TGCAGCGTCCGGACAGTCAACACTGAAGCTTTCTTT,CSVRTVNTEAFF
-,-,TRBV19,TRBJ2-1,16,TGTGCCAGTAGTATAGTAGGCAGTAACTCCTACAATGAGCAGTTCTTC,CASSIVGSNSYNEQFF
few,-,TRBV5-4,TRBJ1-1,14,TGTGCCAGCAGCTTGAATACAGACAACACTGAAGCTTTCTTT,CASSLNTDNTEAFF
few,TRBD2,TRBV7-8,TRBJ2-3,16,TGTGCCAGCAGCTTAGTACTAGCGGGATTCTCAGATACGCAGTATTTT,CASSLVLAGFSDTQYF
many,-,TRBV20-1,TRBJ2-6,14,TGCAGTGCTAGACACCTCTCTGGGGCCAACGTCCTGACTTTC,CSARHLSGANVLTF
few,TRBD2,TRBV30,TRBJ2-1,14,TGTGCCCTCATCCGGGGGACTAGCCACAATGAGCAGTTCTTC,CALIRGTSHNEQFF
few,-,TRBV9,TRBJ1-2,13,TGTGCCAGCAGCGTAGGGCAGGGCGATGGCTACACCTTC,CASSVGQGDGYTF
-,-,TRBV30,TRBJ1-1,11,TGTGCCTGCTGCGGGCACAAAGAAGCTTTCTTT,CACCGHKEAFF
many,-,TRBV7-3,TRBJ2-1,14,TGTGCCAGCAGCTCCTCGACTAGTATGGCTGAGCAGTTCTTC,CASSSSTSMAEQFF
-,-,TRBV7-8,TRBJ2-2,17,TGTGCCAGCAGCCAGGCGGGGGCTAGCGGATACACCGGGGAGCTGTTTTTT,CASSQAGASGYTGELFF
-,TRBD1,TRBV6-6,TRBJ1-3,19,TGTGCCAGCAGTTACTGGCAGGGGGCAGGACCTAACTCTGGAAACACCATATATTTT,CASSYWQGAGPNSGNTIYF
few,-,TRBV6-6,TRBJ1-3,15,TGTGCCAGCAGCTACCAGGCTGCGTTCGGAAACACCATATATTTT,CASSYQAAFGNTIYF
-,-,TRBV11-2,TRBJ1-6,14,TGTGCCAGCAGCTTAGGAGAGGGAAGGTCACCCCTCCACTTT,CASSLGEGRSPLHF
few,-,TRBV7-8,TRBJ2-7,15,TGTGCCAGCAGCTCCCACTACTCGGGGAGGAACGAGCAGTACTTC,CASSSHYSGRNEQYF
many,-,TRBV2,TRBJ1-5,14,TGTGCCAGCACCGAAGGCCGTACCGGGCAGCCCCAGCATTTT,CASTEGRTGQPQHF
-,TRBD1,TRBV15,TRBJ1-5,17,TGTGCCACCAGGGCAGGACAGGGCAGACCCCGGAATCAGCCCCAGCATTTT,CATRAGQGRPRNQPQHF
few,-,TRBV30,TRBJ2-3,15,TGTGCCTGGAGTGTAGGTGGTCGTGGCACAGATACGCAGTATTTT,CAWSVGGRGTDTQYF
many,-,TRBV20-1,TRBJ2-5,15,TGCAGTGCTAGAGACCCTCGACTAGTTACGGAGACCCAGTACTTC,CSARDPRLVTETQYF
-,TRBD2,TRBV7-2,TRBJ2-3,18,TGTGCCAGCATCAACCAACTAGCGGGAGGCGGGATCACAGATACGCAGTATTTT,CASINQLAGGGITDTQYF
-,-,TRBV24-1,TRBJ1-5,13,TGTGCCACCAGTGTACAGGGCAATCAGCCCCAGCATTTT,CATSVQGNQPQHF
few,-,TRBV23-1,TRBJ1-3,16,TGCGCCAGCAGTCAATCGAGGAGAGACCCTGGAAACACCATATATTTT,CASSQSRRDPGNTIYF
few,-,TRBV6-6,TRBJ2-7,14,TGTGCCAGCAGTCGGGACGGCGTCGGGGCCGAGCAGTACTTC,CASSRDGVGAEQYF
few,TRBD1,TRBV7-8,TRBJ2-4,16,TGTGCCAGCAGCCCCGGGACAGGTCGAACCAAAAACATTCAGTACTTC,CASSPGTGRTKNIQYF
many,-,TRBV18,TRBJ2-1,15,TGTGCCAGCTCACCACGGCTAGCGTCCTACAATGAGCAGTTCTTC,CASSPRLASYNEQFF
-,-,TRBV20-1,TRBJ2-7,13,TGCAGTGCTATGAGGGGCTCGAGCTACGAGCAGTACTTC,CSAMRGSSYEQYF
few,-,TRBV30,TRBJ2-1,13,TGTGCCTGGACCCCAACCGGGCAGTTCGAGCAGTTCTTC,CAWTPTGQFEQFF
many,-,TRBV28,TRBJ2-7,12,TGTGCCAGCAGGGGGGGCCCCCGCGAGCAGTACTTC,CASRGGPREQYF
few,-,TRBV20-1,TRBJ1-6,15,TGCAGTGCTATAAGGGCGAGCTCCTATAATTCACCCCTCCACTTT,CSAIRASSYNSPLHF
many,-,TRBV2,TRBJ2-1,14,TGTGCCAGCAGTGAACTACACTACTACAATGAGCAGTTCTTC,CASSELHYYNEQFF
-,TRBD1,TRBV2,TRBJ2-1,13,TGTGCCAGCACACAGGGGGCGATCAATGAGCAGTTCTTC,CASTQGAINEQFF
few,TRBD1,TRBV5-1,TRBJ2-7,15,TGCGCCAGCCGAAAGGCCCAGGGGGCATGGGGCGAGCAGTACTTC,CASRKAQGAWGEQYF
-,-,TRBV7-9,TRBJ1-2,16,TGTGCCAGCAGCTTTACCTATACCCGACTAGATTATGGCTACACCTTC,CASSFTYTRLDYGYTF
-,-,TRBV9,TRBJ2-7,13,TGTGCCAGCAGGACAGCTCTATCCTACGAGCAGTACTTC,CASRTALSYEQYF
many,-,TRBV3-1,TRBJ2-1,13,TGTGCCAGCAGCCAAGCCTCCGGGACAGAGCAGTTCTTC,CASSQASGTEQFF
-,-,TRBV12-3/TRBV12-4,TRBJ2-2,12,TGTGCCAGCAGTCCCGGGCCAGGGGAGCTGTTTTTT,CASSPGPGELFF
few,TRBD2,TRBV20-1,TRBJ2-7,15,TGCAGTGCTAGAGGACTAGCGGGAGGGCGGTACGAGCAGTACTTC,CSARGLAGGRYEQYF
-,-,TRBV5-3,TRBJ1-6,15,TGTGCCAGAAGGGTACGAAGACCCTCCACCCCACCCCTCCACTTT,CARRVRRPSTPPLHF
few,TRBD2,TRBV28,TRBJ2-3,17,TGTGCCAGCAGTTCGTGGGCGGTAGCGGGAGGACAAGATACGCAGTATTTT,CASSSWAVAGGQDTQYF
-,-,TRBV28,TRBJ2-7,15,TGTGCCAGCAGGCTATCCGAGCGGAGCCCCTACGAGCAGTACTTC,CASRLSERSPYEQYF
-,-,TRBV7-9,TRBJ2-7,12,TGTGCCAGCGGCGCTGGCCGGGGCGAGCAGTACTTC,CASGAGRGEQYF
few,TRBD2,TRBV5-4,TRBJ2-1,15,TGTGCCAGCAGCTTACCTAGCGGGAGGGGGAATGAGCAGTTCTTC,CASSLPSGRGNEQFF
few,-,TRBV9,TRBJ2-5,15,TGTGCCAGCAGCGTAGTCGGGTCAGCACAAGAGACCCAGTACTTC,CASSVVGSAQETQYF
few,TRBD1,TRBV7-3,TRBJ2-5,13,TGTGCCAGCAGCAATGACAGGGGAGAGACCCAGTACTTC,CASSNDRGETQYF
-,-,TRBV7-2,TRBJ2-1,13,TGTGCCAGCAGCTTAGATACCTACAATGAGCAGTTCTTC,CASSLDTYNEQFF
many,-,TRBV18,TRBJ2-1,13,TGTGCCAGCTCGACTACTGGAGACAATGAGCAGTTCTTC,CASSTTGDNEQFF
many,-,TRBV12-3/TRBV12-4,TRBJ2-2,12,TGTGCCAGCGGAAAGAACACCGGGGAGCTGTTTTTT,CASGKNTGELFF
-,TRBD2,TRBV29-1,TRBJ2-5,15,TGCAGCGTAAGCCGCCTAGCGGGAGGGCAAGAGACCCAGTACTTC,CSVSRLAGGQETQYF
many,-,TRBV29-1,TRBJ2-1,9,TGCAGCCCCAACAATGAGCAGTTCTTC,CSPNNEQFF